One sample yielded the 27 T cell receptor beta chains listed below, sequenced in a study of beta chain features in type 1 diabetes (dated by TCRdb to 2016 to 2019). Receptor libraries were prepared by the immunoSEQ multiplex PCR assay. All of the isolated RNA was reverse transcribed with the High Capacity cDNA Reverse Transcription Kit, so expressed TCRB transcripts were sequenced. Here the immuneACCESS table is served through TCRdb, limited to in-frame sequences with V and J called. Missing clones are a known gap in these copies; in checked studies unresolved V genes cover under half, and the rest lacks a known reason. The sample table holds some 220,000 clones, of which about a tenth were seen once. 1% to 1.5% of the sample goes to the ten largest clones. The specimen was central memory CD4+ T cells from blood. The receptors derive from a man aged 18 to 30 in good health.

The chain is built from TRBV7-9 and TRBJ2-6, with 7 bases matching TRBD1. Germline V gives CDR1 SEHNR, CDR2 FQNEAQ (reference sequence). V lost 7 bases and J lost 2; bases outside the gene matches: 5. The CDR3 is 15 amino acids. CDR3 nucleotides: TGTGCCAGCAAACTTACAGGGGCTGGGGCCAACGTCCTGACTTTC. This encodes CASKLTGAGANVLTF.

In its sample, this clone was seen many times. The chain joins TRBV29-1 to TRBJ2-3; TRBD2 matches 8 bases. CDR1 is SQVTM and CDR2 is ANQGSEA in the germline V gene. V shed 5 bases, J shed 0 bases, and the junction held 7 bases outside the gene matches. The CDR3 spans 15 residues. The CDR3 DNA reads TGCAGCGTTCGGGGATTAGCGGGGAGCACAGATACGCAGTATTTT. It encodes CSVRGLAGSTDTQYF.

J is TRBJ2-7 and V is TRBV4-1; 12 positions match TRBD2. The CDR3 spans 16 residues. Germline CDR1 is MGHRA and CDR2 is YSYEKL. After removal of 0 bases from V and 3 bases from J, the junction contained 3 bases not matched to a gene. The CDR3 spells CASSQERLAGDYEQYF. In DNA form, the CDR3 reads TGCGCCAGCAGCCAAGAGAGACTAGCGGGAGACTACGAGCAGTACTTC.

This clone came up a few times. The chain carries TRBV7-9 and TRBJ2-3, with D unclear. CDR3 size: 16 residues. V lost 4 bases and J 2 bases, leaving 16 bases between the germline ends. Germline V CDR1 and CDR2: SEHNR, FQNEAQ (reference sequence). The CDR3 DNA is TGTGCCAGCAGCTCGTCCCCCGTGGATCCCACAGATACGCAGTATTTT. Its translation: CASSSSPVDPTDTQYF.

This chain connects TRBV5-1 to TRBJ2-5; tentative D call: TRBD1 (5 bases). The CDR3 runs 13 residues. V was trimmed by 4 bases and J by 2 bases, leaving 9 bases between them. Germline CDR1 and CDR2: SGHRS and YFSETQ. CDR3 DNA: TGCGCCAGCAGCGAGACAGATCAAGAGACCCAGTACTTC. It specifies CASSETDQETQYF.

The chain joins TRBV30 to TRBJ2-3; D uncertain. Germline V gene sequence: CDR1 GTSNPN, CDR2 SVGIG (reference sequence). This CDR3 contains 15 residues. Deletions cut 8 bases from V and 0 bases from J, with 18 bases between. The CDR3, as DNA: TGTGCCGGAGTTTACCGGAGACGGAGCACAGATACGCAGTATTTT. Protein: CAGVYRRRSTDTQYF.

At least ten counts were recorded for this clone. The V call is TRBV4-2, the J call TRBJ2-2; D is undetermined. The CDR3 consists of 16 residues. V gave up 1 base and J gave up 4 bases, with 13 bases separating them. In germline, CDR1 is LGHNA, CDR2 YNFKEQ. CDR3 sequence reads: CASSQVDGAGTGELFF. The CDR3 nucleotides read TGTGCCAGCAGCCAAGTTGACGGAGCCGGCACCGGGGAGCTGTTTTTT.

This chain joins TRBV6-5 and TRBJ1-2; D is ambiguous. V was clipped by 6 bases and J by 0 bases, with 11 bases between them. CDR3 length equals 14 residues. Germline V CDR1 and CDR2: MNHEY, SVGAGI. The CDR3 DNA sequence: TGTGCCAGCAGCCCCCACAAAACTAACTATGGCTACACCTTC. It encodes CASSPHKTNYGYTF.

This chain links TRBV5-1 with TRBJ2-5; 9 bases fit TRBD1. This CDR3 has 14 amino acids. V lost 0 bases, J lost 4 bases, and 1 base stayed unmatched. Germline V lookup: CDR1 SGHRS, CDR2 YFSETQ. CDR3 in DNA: TGCGCCAGCAGCTTGGCGGACAGGGGAGAGACCCAGTACTTC. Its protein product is CASSLADRGETQYF.

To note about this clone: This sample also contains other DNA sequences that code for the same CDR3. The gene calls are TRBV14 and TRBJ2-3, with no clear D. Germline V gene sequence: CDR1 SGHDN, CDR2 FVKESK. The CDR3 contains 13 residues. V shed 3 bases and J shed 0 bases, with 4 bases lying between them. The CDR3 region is CASSQGSTDTQYF. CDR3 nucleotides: TGTGCCAGCAGCCAGGGTAGCACAGATACGCAGTATTTT.

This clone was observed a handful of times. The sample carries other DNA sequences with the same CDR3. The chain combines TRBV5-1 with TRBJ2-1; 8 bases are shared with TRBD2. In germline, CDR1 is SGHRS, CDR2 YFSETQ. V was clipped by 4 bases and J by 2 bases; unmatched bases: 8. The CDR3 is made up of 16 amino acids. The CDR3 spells CASSTPSGRAYNEQFF. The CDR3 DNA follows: TGCGCCAGCAGCACGCCTAGCGGGCGAGCCTACAATGAGCAGTTCTTC.

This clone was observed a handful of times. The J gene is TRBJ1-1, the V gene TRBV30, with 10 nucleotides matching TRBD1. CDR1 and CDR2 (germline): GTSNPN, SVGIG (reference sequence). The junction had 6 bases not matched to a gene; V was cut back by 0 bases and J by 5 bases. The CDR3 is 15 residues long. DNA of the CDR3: TGTGCCTGGAGTGTACCGGGACAGGGGAAGACTGAAGCTTTCTTT. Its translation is CAWSVPGQGKTEAFF.

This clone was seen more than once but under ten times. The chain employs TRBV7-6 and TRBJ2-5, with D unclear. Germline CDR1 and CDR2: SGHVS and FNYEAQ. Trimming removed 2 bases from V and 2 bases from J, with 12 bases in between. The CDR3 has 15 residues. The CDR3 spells CASSLFSPPQETQYF. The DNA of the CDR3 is TGTGCCAGCAGCTTATTCTCCCCTCCTCAAGAGACCCAGTACTTC.

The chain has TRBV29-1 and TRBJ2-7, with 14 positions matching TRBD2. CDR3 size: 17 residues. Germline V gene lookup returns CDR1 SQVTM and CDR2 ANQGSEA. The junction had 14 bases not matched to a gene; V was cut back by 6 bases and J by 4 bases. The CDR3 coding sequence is TGCAGCGTCCCCAGGACTAGCGGGAGGACGTCCGAGTACGAGCAGTACTTC. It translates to CSVPRTSGRTSEYEQYF.

CDR3 amino acids: CASSDWTSGEDTQYF. CDR3 coding DNA: TGTGCCAGCAGCGACTGGACTAGCGGGGAGGATACGCAGTATTTT. The chain is built from TRBV7-2 and TRBJ2-3; 12 positions agree with TRBD2. The CDR3 spans 15 residues. Germline V lookup: CDR1 SGHTA, CDR2 FQGNSA. V shed 5 bases and J 6 bases; nucleotides not matched to a gene: 6.

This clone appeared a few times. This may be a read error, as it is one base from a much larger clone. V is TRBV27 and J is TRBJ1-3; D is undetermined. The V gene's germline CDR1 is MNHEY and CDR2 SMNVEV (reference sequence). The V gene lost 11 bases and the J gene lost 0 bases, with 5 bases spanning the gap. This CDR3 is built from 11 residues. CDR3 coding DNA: TGTGCCGTTCACTCTGGAAACACCATATATTTT. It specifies CAVHSGNTIYF.

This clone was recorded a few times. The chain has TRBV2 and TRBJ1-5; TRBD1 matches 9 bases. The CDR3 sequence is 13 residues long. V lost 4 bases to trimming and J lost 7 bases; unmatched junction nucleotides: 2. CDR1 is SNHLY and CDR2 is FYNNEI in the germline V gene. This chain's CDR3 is CASSGDREQPQHF. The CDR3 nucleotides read TGTGCCAGCAGTGGGGACAGGGAGCAGCCCCAGCATTTT.

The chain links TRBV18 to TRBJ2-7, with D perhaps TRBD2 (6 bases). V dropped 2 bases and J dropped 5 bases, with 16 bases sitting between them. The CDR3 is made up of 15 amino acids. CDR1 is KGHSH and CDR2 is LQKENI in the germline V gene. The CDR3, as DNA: TGTGCCAGCTCACCAGGTGCGGGGTCCGTCAACGAGCAGTACTTC. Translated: CASSPGAGSVNEQYF.

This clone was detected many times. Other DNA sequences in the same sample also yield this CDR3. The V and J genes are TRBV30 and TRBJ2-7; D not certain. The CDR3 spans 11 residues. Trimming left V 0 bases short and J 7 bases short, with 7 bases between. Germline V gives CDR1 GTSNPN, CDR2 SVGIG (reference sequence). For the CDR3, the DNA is TGTGCCTGGAGTGTTAGGCGGGAGCAGTACTTC. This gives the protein CAWSVRREQYF.

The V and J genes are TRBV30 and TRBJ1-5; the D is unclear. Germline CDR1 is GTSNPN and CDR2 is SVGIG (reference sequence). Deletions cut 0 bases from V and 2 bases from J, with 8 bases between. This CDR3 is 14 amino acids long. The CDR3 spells CAWSVRFGNQPQHF. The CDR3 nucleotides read TGTGCCTGGAGTGTACGTTTTGGCAATCAGCCCCAGCATTTT.

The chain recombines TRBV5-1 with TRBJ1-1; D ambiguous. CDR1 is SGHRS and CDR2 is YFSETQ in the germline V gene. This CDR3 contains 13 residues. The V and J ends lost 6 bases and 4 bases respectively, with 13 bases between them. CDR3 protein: CASKEAESTEAFF. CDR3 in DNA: TGCGCCAGCAAGGAGGCGGAGAGCACTGAAGCTTTCTTT.

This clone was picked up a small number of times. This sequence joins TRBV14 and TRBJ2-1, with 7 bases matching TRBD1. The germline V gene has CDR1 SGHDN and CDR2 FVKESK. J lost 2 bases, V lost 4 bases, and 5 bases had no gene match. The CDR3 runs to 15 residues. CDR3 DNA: TGTGCCAGCAGCCCTACAGGGGTTACCTACAATGAGCAGTTCTTC. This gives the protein CASSPTGVTYNEQFF.

The CDR3 bases are TGTGCCAGCAGCCTCCGGGGCGGGGGCTACAATGAGCAGTTCTTC. Residues: CASSLRGGGYNEQFF. This chain connects TRBV7-3 to TRBJ2-1, with TRBD2 matching over 7 bases. The V gene's germline CDR1 is SGHTA and CDR2 FQGTGA. V shed 5 bases, J shed 3 bases, and the junction held 7 bases outside the gene matches. This CDR3 has 15 residues.

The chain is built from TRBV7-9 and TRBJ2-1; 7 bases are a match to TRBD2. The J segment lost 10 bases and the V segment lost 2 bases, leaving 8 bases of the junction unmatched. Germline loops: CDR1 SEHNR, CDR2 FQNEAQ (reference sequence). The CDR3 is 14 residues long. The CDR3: CASSLMAGAREQFF. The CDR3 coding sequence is TGTGCCAGCAGCTTAATGGCGGGAGCACGGGAGCAGTTCTTC.

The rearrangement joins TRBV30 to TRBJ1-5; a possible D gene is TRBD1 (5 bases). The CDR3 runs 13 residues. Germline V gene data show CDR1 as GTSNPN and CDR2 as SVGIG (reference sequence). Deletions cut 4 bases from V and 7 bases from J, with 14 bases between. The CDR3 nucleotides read TGTGCCTGGACAGGCAGGGCTGACCAGCCCCAGCATTTT. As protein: CAWTGRADQPQHF.

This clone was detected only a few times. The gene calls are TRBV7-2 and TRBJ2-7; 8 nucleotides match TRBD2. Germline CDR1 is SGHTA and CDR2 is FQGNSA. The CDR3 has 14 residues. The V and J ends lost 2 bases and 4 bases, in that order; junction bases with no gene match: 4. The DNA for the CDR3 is TGTGCCAGCAGCTTAACAGCGGGAGCTTACGAGCAGTACTTC. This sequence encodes CASSLTAGAYEQYF. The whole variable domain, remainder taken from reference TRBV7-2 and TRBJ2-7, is GAGVSQSPSNKVTEKGKDVELRCDPISGHTALYWYRQSLGQGLEFLIYFQGNSAPDKSGLPSDRFSAERTGGSVSTLTIQRTQQEDSAVYLCASSLTAGAYEQYFGPGTRLTVT.

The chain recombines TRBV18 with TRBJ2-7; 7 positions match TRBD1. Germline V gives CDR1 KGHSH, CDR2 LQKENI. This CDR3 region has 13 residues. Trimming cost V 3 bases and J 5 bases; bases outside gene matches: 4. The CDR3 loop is CASSPSQGDEQYF. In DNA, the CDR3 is TGTGCCAGCTCACCGTCGCAGGGGGACGAGCAGTACTTC. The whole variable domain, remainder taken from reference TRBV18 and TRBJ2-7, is NAGVMQNPRHLVRRRGQEARLRCSPMKGHSHVYWYRQLPEEGLKFMVYLQKENIIDESGMPKERFSAEFPKEGPSILRIQQVVRGDSAAYFCASSPSQGDEQYFGPGTRLTVT.